This T cell receptor beta chain was identified during a study of molecular identifiers for immune sequencing clone quantification. The CDR3 is 15 amino acids. The germline CDR1 and CDR2 sequences are GTSNPN and SVGIG (reference sequence). V was cut by 1 base and J by 0 bases, with 10 bases left in between. This clonotype was seen more than once but under ten times. TCRdb re-called the PCR reads with MiXCR, one entry per CDR3 protein. The sample holds approximately 670,000 distinct CDR3 sequences, nearly 20% seen once. The chain joins TRBV30 to TRBJ2-1, with D perhaps matching TRBD1 or TRBD2 (5 bases each). The material sequenced was naive CD8+ T cells from blood, with Jurkat cell RNA spiked in. Sample subset: FACS-sorted CD8+CD4-CCR7+CD45RA+ naive T cells. This clonotype was sampled from a human donor in good health. Some libraries in this study had Jurkat cell RNA spiked in. Written as DNA, the CDR3 is TGTGCCTGGAGTGACGGGGCTTTCTCCTACAATGAGCAGTTCTTC. Amino acid sequence: CAWSDGAFSYNEQFF.